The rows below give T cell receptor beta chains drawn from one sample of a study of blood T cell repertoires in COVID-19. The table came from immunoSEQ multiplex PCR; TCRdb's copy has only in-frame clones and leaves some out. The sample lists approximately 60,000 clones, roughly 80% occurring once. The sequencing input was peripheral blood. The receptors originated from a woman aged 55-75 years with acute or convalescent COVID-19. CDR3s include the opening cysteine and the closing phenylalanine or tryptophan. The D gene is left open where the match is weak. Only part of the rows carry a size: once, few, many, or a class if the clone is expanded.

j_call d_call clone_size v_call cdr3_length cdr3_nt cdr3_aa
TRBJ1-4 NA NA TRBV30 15 TGTGCCTGGACCCAACCGGGACTGATTAATGAAAAACTGTTTTTT CAWTQPGLINEKLFF
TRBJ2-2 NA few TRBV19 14 TGTGCCAGTCGGAAAGACAGAAACACCGGGGAGCTGTTTTTT CASRKDRNTGELFF
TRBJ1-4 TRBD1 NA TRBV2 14 TGTGCCAGCAGGGGGACAGGCCCTAATGAAAAACTGTTTTTT CASRGTGPNEKLFF
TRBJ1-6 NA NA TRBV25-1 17 TGTGCCAGCAGCCTACTGCATGAGTCCTCGGATAATTCACCCCTCCACTTT CASSLLHESSDNSPLHF
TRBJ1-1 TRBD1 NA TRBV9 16 TGTGCCAGCAGCGTAGGCGGTAAAGGGGGCACCACTGAAGCTTTCTTT CASSVGGKGGTTEAFF
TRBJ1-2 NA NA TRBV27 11 TGTGCCAGCAGTGGAGGGTATGGCTACACCTTC CASSGGYGYTF
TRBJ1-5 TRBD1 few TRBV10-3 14 TGTGCCATCAGGGGGACAGGGGACGATCAGCCCCAGCATTTT CAIRGTGDDQPQHF
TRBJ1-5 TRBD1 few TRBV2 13 TGTGCCACCGACGACAGGGGGAATCAGCCCCAGCATTTT CATDDRGNQPQHF
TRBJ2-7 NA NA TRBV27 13 TGTGCCACCCGGGACTCCTACTCCTACGAGCAGTACTTC CATRDSYSYEQYF
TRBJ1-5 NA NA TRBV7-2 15 TGTGCCAGCAGCCAGGACAGTTCTAGCAATCAGCCCCAGCATTTT CASSQDSSSNQPQHF
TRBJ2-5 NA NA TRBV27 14 TGTGCCAGCAGTCCCCCTCATACAGAAGAGACCCAGTACTTC CASSPPHTEETQYF
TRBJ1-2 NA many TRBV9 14 TGTGCCAGCAGCGTAGTCAGGAGGGGCGATGGCTACACCTTC CASSVVRRGDGYTF